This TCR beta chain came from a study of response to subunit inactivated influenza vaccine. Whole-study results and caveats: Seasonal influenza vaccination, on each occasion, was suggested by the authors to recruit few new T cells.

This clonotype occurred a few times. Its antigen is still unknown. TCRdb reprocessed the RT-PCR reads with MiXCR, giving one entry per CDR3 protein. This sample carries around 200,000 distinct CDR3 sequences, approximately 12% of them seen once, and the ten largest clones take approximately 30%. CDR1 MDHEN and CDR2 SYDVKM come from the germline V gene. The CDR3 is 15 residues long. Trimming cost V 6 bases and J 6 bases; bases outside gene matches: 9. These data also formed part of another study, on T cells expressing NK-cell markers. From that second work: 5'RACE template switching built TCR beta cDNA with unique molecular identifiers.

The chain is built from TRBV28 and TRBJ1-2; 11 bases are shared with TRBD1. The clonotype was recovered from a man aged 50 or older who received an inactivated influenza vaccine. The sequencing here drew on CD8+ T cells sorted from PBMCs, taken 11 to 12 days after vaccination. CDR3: CASSPVDRGQHGYTF. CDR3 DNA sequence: TGTGCCAGCAGCCCGGTGGACAGGGGGCAGCATGGCTACACCTTC.